The clone carrying this TCR beta chain was observed many times. Its target is unknown. The data derive from a study of regulatory T cells in long-lasting Graves disease. Time point in this sample: newly diagnosed GD, antithyroid drugs for less than 3 months. PBMC RNA served as the TCR library source. Building of the TCR beta libraries involved iRepertoire HTBI primers and Arm-PCR of CDR3 regions. TCRdb re-called the multiplex PCR reads with MiXCR, one entry per CDR3 protein. The sample carries roughly 520,000 distinct CDR3 sequences, 12% recorded once. Study-wide points: For persistent Graves' patients, TCR diversity was lower than for newly diagnosed ones.

Trimming pared 6 bases from V and 2 bases from J, leaving 10 bases between. The CDR3 sequence is 12 residues long. Looked up from germline, CDR1 is SQVTM and CDR2 is ANQGSEA. These same records also appear under a second study, on T cells in Graves' hyperthyroidism and ophthalmopathy.

This receptor was taken from a young woman with Graves disease. The chain recombines TRBV29-1 with TRBJ1-2; tentatively, D is TRBD1 (5 bases). The material was peripheral blood mononuclear cells (PBMCs), obtained at new diagnosis, from a patient treated with antithyroid drugs. The CDR3 sequence: CSVRDGNYGYTF. CDR3 sequence (DNA): TGCAGCGTCCGGGACGGGAACTATGGCTACACCTTC.